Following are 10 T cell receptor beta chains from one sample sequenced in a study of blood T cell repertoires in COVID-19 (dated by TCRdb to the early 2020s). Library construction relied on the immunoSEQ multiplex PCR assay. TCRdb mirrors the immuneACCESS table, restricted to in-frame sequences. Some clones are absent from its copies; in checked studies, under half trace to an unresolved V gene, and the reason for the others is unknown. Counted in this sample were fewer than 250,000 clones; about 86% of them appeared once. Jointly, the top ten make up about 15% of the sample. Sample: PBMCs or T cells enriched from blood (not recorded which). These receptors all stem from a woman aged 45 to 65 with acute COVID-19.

CDR3 region: CASSTNREARPAFF. The DNA for the CDR3 is TGTGCCAGCAGTACCAACAGGGAAGCACGACCAGCTTTCTTT. This chain uses TRBV28 with TRBJ1-1; possible D gene TRBD1, 6 bases. Trimming pared 5 bases from V and 10 bases from J, leaving 20 bases between. Germline V gene lookup returns CDR1 MDHEN and CDR2 SYDVKM. The length of the CDR3 is 14 residues. Drawing the rest from reference TRBV28 and TRBJ1-1, the complete variable domain is DVKVTQSSRYLVKRTGEKVFLECVQDMDHENMFWYRQDPGLGLRLIYFSYDVKMKEKGDIPEGYSVSREKKERFSLILESASTNQTSMYLCASSTNREARPAFFGQGTRLTVV.

CDR3 DNA sequence: TGTGCCAGCAGCACTTACTCAGGGGTTCTAGATCAGCCCCAGCATTTT. This encodes CASSTYSGVLDQPQHF. The V call is TRBV21-1, the J call TRBJ1-5; the table's D call of TRBD1 was not tested on the DNA. TRBV21-1 is listed as a pseudogene. There are 16 residues in the CDR3.

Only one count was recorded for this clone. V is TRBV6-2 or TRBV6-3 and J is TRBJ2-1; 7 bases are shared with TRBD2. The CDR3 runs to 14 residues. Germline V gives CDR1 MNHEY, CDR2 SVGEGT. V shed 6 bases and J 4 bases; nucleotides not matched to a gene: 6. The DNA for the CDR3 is TGTGCCAGCAGCCGACTAGCAGGTTACAATGAGCAGTTCTTC. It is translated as CASSRLAGYNEQFF.

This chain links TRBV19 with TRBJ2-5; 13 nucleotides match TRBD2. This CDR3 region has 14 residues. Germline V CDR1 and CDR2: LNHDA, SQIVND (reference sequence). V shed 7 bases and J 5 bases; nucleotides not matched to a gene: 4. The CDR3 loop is CASTPGLAGETQYF. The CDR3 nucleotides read TGTGCCAGTACCCCGGGACTAGCGGGGGAGACCCAGTACTTC.

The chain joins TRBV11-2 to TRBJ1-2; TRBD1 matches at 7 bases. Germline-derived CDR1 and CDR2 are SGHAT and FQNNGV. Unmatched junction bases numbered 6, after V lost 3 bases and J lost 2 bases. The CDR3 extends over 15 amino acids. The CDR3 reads CASSFHTGQNYGYTF. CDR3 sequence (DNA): TGTGCCAGCAGCTTCCACACGGGACAGAACTATGGCTACACCTTC.

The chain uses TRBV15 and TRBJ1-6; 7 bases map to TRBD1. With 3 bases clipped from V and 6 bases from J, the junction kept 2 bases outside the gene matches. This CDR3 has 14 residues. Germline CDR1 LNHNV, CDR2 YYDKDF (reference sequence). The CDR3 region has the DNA TGTGCCACCAGCAGGAACAGGGGTAATTCACCCCTCCACTTT. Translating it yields CATSRNRGNSPLHF.

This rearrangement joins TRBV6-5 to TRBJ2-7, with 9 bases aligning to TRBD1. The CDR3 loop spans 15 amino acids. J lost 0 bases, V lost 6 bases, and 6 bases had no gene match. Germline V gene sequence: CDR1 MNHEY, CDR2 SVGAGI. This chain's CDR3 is CASRPRQGVSYEQYF. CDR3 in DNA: TGTGCCAGCAGGCCCCGACAGGGGGTCTCCTACGAGCAGTACTTC.

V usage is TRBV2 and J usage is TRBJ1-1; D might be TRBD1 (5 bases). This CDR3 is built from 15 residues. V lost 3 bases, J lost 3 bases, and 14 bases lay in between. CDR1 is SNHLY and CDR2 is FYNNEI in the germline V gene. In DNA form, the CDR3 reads TGTGCCAGCAGTGAGTTGGGGGGGTGGTACACTGAAGCTTTCTTT. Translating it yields CASSELGGWYTEAFF.

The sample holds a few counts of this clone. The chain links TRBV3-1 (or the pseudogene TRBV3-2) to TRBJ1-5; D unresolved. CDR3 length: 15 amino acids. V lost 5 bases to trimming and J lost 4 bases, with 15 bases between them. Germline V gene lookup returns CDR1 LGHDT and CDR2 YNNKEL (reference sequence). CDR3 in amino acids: CASSVSMTGNQPQHF. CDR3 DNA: TGTGCCAGCAGCGTCTCAATGACGGGGAATCAGCCCCAGCATTTT.

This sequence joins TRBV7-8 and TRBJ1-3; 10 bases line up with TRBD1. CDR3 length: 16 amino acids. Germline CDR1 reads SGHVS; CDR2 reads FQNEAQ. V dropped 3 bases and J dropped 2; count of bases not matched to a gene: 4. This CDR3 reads CASSFPGQGTGNTIYF. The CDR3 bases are TGTGCCAGCAGCTTTCCGGGACAGGGGACTGGAAACACCATATATTTT.